This T cell receptor (beta chain) was documented in a study of OX40 agonist ivuxolimab in advanced cancers. Study-wide background: Ivuxolimab, an agonist antibody against OX40 (CD134), was given to patients.

TCRdb's table, derived via immunoSEQ multiplex PCR, lists solely in-frame clones and lacks some. The data hold approximately 50,000 clones, with roughly 80% observed a single time. This clone was counted between two and nine times. The receptor was derived from an adult with an advanced solid tumor such as melanoma, head and neck, liver or kidney cancer. The material was CD4+ or CD8+ T cells sorted from blood, obtained in a trial of the OX40 agonist ivuxolimab.

In DNA, the CDR3 is TGTGCCTCCTCGACGGGGCAGAACACTGAAGCTTTCTTT. Translation: CASSTGQNTEAFF. V usage is TRBV30 and J usage is TRBJ1-1; D possibly corresponds to TRBD1 (5 bases). This CDR3 has 13 residues. The germline V gene has CDR1 GTSNPN and CDR2 SVGIG (reference sequence). The ends were cut back, 7 bases at V and 1 base at J, with 13 bases in the middle. Together with reference TRBV30 and TRBJ1-1, the CDR3 gives the full variable domain: SQTIHQWPATLVQPVGSPLSLECTVEGTSNPNLYWYRQAAGRGLQLLFYSVGIGQISSEVPQNLSASRPQDRQFILSSKKLLLSDSGFYLCASSTGQNTEAFFGQGTRLTVV.